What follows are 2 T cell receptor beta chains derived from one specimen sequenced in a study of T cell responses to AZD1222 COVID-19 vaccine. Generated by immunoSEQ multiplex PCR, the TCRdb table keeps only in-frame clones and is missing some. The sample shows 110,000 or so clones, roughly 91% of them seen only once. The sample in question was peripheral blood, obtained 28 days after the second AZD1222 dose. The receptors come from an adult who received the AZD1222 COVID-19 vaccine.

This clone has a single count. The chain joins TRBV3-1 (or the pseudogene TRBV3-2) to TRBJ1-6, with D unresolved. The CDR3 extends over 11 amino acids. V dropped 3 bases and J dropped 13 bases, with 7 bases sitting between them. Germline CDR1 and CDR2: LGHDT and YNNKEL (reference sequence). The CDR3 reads CASSHAGPLHF. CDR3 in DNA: TGTGCCAGCAGCCATGCGGGTCCCCTCCACTTT.

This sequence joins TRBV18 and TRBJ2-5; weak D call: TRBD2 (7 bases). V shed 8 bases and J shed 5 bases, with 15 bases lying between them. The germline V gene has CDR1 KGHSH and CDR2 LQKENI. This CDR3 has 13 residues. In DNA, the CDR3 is TGTGCCAGCATGCGGGGGCTAGGGGAGACCCAGTACTTC. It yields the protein CASMRGLGETQYF.